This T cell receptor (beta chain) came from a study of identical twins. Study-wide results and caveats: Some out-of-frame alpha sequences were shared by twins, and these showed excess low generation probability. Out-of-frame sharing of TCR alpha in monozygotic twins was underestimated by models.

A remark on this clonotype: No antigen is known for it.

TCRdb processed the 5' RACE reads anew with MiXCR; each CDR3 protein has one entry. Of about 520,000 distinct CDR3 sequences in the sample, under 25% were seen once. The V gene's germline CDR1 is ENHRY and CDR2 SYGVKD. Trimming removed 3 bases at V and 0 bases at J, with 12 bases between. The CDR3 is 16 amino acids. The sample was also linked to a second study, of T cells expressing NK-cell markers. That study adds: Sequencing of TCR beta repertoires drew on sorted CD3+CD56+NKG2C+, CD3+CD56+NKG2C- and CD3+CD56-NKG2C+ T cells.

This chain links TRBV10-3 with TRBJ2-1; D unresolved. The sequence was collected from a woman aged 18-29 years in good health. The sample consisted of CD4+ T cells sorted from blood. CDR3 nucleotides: TGTGCCATCAGTGAAAGGAGCCTACCCTCCTACAATGAGCAGTTCTTC. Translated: CAISERSLPSYNEQFF.